These 30 T cell receptor beta chains came from one sample sequenced in a study of blood T cell repertoires in COVID-19. Clones were sequenced by immunoSEQ multiplex PCR, and TCRdb holds only the in-frame ones, with some missing. The data show roughly 110,000 clones, approximately 84% seen once. Sequenced material: peripheral blood. The receptors originated from a woman in her thirties or forties with acute or convalescent COVID-19.

The V call is TRBV7-8, the J call TRBJ2-2; D not certain. The V end lost 5 bases, the J end lost 2 bases, and 12 bases lay between the germline ends. Germline V CDR1 and CDR2: SGHVS, FQNEAQ. This CDR3 comprises 15 residues. DNA for the CDR3: TGTGCCAGCAGCCCAGGTAGTTTCAACACCGGGGAGCTGTTTTTT. It specifies CASSPGSFNTGELFF.

The rearrangement links TRBV9 to TRBJ2-1; D is possibly TRBD2 (7 bases). There are 15 residues in the CDR3. V was clipped by 1 base and J by 8 bases, with 16 bases between them. Germline V gene data show CDR1 as SGDLS and CDR2 as YYNGEE. The CDR3 loop is CASSVLGGAVYEQFF. The CDR3 nucleotides read TGTGCCAGCAGCGTATTAGGGGGGGCTGTCTATGAGCAGTTCTTC. Complete variable domain (other parts from reference TRBV9 and TRBJ2-1): DSGVTQTPKHLITATGQRVTLRCSPRSGDLSVYWYQQSLDQGLQFLIQYYNGEERAKGNILERFSAQQFPDLHSELNLSSLELGDSALYFCASSVLGGAVYEQFFGPGTRLTVL.

For this clone: Other DNA sequences in the sample encode the same CDR3. The chain employs TRBV20-1 and TRBJ1-2, with 7 positions matching TRBD1. Unmatched junction bases numbered 1, after V lost 6 bases and J lost 3 bases. Germline-derived CDR1 and CDR2 are DFQATT and SNEGSKA (reference sequence). The CDR3 is 11 amino acids. The CDR3 nucleotides are TGCAGTGCCGGGACAGACTATGGCTACACCTTC. As protein: CSAGTDYGYTF.

The V gene is TRBV5-1, the J gene TRBJ2-3, with a possible D match to TRBD1 (6 bases). The CDR3 extends over 14 amino acids. The V and J ends lost 5 bases and 2 bases respectively, with 12 bases between them. The germline V gene has CDR1 SGHRS and CDR2 YFSETQ. Here the CDR3 reads CASRKTGSTDTQYF. CDR3 coding DNA: TGCGCCAGCAGGAAGACAGGTTCCACAGATACGCAGTATTTT.

The chain combines TRBV15 with TRBJ1-2; TRBD1 might be the D (6 bases). Germline CDR1 is LNHNV and CDR2 is YYDKDF (reference sequence). Trimming took 5 bases from V and 6 from J, leaving 10 bases between them. The CDR3 is 12 amino acids. CDR3 in amino acids: CATSLGHDGYTF. The CDR3 DNA reads as TGTGCCACCAGCCTGGGACATGATGGCTACACCTTC.

The chain couples TRBV19 to TRBJ1-2; D is perhaps TRBD1 (5 bases). Looked up from germline, CDR1 is LNHDA and CDR2 is SQIVND (reference sequence). V shed 2 bases and J shed 2 bases, with 18 bases lying between them. The CDR3 totals 17 residues. The CDR3, as DNA: TGTGCCAGTAGTATAAGCCGGACCACAGGCACCAACTATGGCTACACCTTC. This gives the protein CASSISRTTGTNYGYTF.

J is TRBJ1-5 and V is TRBV15, with 8 bases identical to TRBD1. The CDR3 length is 15 residues. Germline-derived CDR1 and CDR2 are LNHNV and YYDKDF (reference sequence). Trimming took 1 base from V and 4 from J; bases not matched to a gene: 3. For the CDR3, the DNA is TGTGCCACCAGCAGAGGGACAGGGCTTAATCAGCCCCAGCATTTT. Translation: CATSRGTGLNQPQHF.

This clone appeared once. The chain joins TRBV10-2 to TRBJ2-3; 15 bases map to TRBD2. The CDR3 loop spans 16 amino acids. Per germline, CDR1 WSHSY and CDR2 SAAADI. The trim removed 7 bases at V and 5 bases at J, leaving 7 bases unmatched. The CDR3 loop reads CASKNRTSGGGDTQYF. In DNA, the CDR3 is TGCGCCAGCAAAAATCGGACTAGCGGGGGGGGAGATACGCAGTATTTT.

This clone was counted only a few times. The CDR3 loop reads CASSYRWDSTNYGYTF. The CDR3 DNA reads TGTGCCAGCAGTTACAGGTGGGACAGTACTAACTATGGCTACACCTTC. The chain couples TRBV6-2 or TRBV6-3 to TRBJ1-2, with 7 bases lining up with TRBD1. This CDR3 has 16 amino acids. Germline CDR1 is MNHEY and CDR2 is SVGEGT. Losses at the gene ends were 2 bases for V and 0 bases for J; bases not matched to a gene: 6.

J is TRBJ1-2 and V is TRBV6-5; D is possibly TRBD1 (6 bases). Trimming left V 8 bases short and J 3 bases short, with 13 bases between. This CDR3 has 13 amino acids. In germline, CDR1 is MNHEY, CDR2 SVGAGI. The CDR3 loop is CASSKGEHYGYTF. The CDR3 bases are TGTGCCAGCTCCAAGGGGGAACACTATGGCTACACCTTC.

The V gene is TRBV11-2, the J gene TRBJ2-7; D not certain. Deletions cut 2 bases from V and 5 bases from J, with 4 bases between. Germline-derived CDR1 and CDR2 are SGHAT and FQNNGV. The CDR3 covers 11 residues. The CDR3 here is CASSLINEQYF. The CDR3 region has the DNA TGTGCCAGCAGCTTAATCAACGAGCAGTACTTC.

The chain combines TRBV19 with TRBJ2-1; TRBD2 aligns across 11 bases. Germline V gene lookup returns CDR1 LNHDA and CDR2 SQIVND (reference sequence). V dropped 3 bases and J dropped 15; count of bases not matched to a gene: 7. The CDR3 is 13 residues long. For the CDR3, the DNA is TGTGCCAGTAGTATTGATAGCGGGGGGGTCCTGTTCTTC. It is translated as CASSIDSGGVLFF.

This chain links TRBV6-5 with TRBJ2-2, with D possibly matching TRBD1 (5 bases). Germline V lookup: CDR1 MNHEY, CDR2 SVGAGI. V was cut by 7 bases and J by 5 bases, with 11 bases left in between. CDR3 length equals 13 residues. The CDR3 spells CASTLTVTGELFF. The DNA for the CDR3 is TGTGCCAGCACCTTGACAGTGACCGGGGAGCTGTTTTTT.

DNA for the CDR3: TGTGCCAGCAGCTTAGGCTCGGGGGGGGGCTCCTACGAGCAGTACTTC. Protein: CASSLGSGGGSYEQYF. This chain links TRBV7-2 with TRBJ2-7, with 8 bases identical to TRBD2. This CDR3 contains 16 residues. In germline, CDR1 is SGHTA, CDR2 FQGNSA. V lost 1 base, J lost 0 bases, and 5 bases stayed unmatched.

The chain employs TRBV19 and TRBJ1-2; a possible D gene is TRBD1 (6 bases). With 4 bases removed from V and 4 bases from J, the gap between germline ends came to 10 bases. This CDR3 has 13 amino acids. Germline CDR1 and CDR2: LNHDA and SQIVND (reference sequence). CDR3 DNA sequence: TGTGCCAGTAGTACCTGGACAGTCTATGGCTACACCTTC. Its protein is CASSTWTVYGYTF. Complete variable domain (other parts from reference TRBV19 and TRBJ1-2): DGGITQSPKYLFRKEGQNVTLSCEQNLNHDAMYWYRQDPGQGLRLIYYSQIVNDFQKGDIAEGYSVSREKKESFPLTVTSAQKNPTAFYLCASSTWTVYGYTFGSGTRLTVV.

V is TRBV3-1 (or the pseudogene TRBV3-2) and J is TRBJ2-2; possibly TRBD1 for D (5 bases). Germline assignment: CDR1 LGHDT and CDR2 YNNKEL (reference sequence). This CDR3 spans 14 amino acids. V lost 3 bases, J lost 0 bases, and 5 bases lay in between. The CDR3, as DNA: TGTGCCAGCAGCCAGACAGCGAACACCGGGGAGCTGTTTTTT. It specifies CASSQTANTGELFF.

A few counts support this clone. The CDR3 nucleotides read TGCGCCAGCAGCCAAGATGATTACAGTTATCAGCCCCAGCATTTT. Its translation: CASSQDDYSYQPQHF. The V and J genes are TRBV4-1 and TRBJ1-5; unclear D gene. V lost 0 bases to trimming and J lost 5 bases, with 11 bases between them. The CDR3 runs to 15 residues. Per germline, CDR1 MGHRA and CDR2 YSYEKL.

This clone was counted once. The chain is built from TRBV28 and TRBJ2-3, with TRBD1 matching over 8 bases. V trimming: 4 bases; J trimming: 1 base; junction bases outside the gene matches: 7. CDR1 and CDR2 from the germline V gene are MDHEN and SYDVKM. This CDR3 is built from 16 residues. The CDR3 DNA reads as TGTGCCAGCAGTTCACCGCAGGGGGCAGGCACAGATACGCAGTATTTT. Protein sequence: CASSSPQGAGTDTQYF.

The chain carries TRBV4-3 and TRBJ1-1, with D possibly matching TRBD1 (6 bases). Germline V gene lookup returns CDR1 LGHNA and CDR2 YSLEER. This CDR3 has 15 residues. The germline V and J ends were trimmed by 1 base and 6 bases, with 15 bases remaining between them. CDR3 sequence: CASSQGITGQPEAFF. The CDR3 region has the DNA TGCGCCAGCAGCCAAGGAATTACAGGGCAACCTGAAGCTTTCTTT.

The genes are TRBV7-9 and TRBJ1-5, with TRBD1 matching over 9 bases. The ends lost 5 bases at V and 7 bases at J; junction bases unmatched: 9. The germline gives CDR1 SEHNR, CDR2 FQNEAQ (reference sequence). This CDR3 is built from 15 residues. In DNA form, the CDR3 reads TGTGCCAGCAGCAAGACAGGGGGAGTCGGACAGCCCCAGCATTTT. The encoded protein is CASSKTGGVGQPQHF.

The chain employs TRBV19 and TRBJ1-5; tentatively, D is TRBD1 (6 bases). The V gene's germline CDR1 is LNHDA and CDR2 SQIVND (reference sequence). The V end was cut by 5 bases, the J end by 5 bases, with 13 bases between. CDR3 length equals 14 residues. The CDR3 sequence is CASSQQGWDQPQHF. CDR3 DNA: TGTGCCAGTAGTCAACAGGGTTGGGATCAGCCCCAGCATTTT. Using reference TRBV19 and TRBJ1-5 for the parts outside the CDR3, the full variable domain is DGGITQSPKYLFRKEGQNVTLSCEQNLNHDAMYWYRQDPGQGLRLIYYSQIVNDFQKGDIAEGYSVSREKKESFPLTVTSAQKNPTAFYLCASSQQGWDQPQHFGDGTRLSIL.

The J gene is TRBJ2-6, the V gene TRBV11-2; 9 bases agree with TRBD1. J gave up 2 bases and V 5 bases, and 4 bases lay outside the gene matches. The CDR3 spans 16 residues. CDR1 and CDR2 from the germline V gene are SGHAT and FQNNGV. The CDR3 here is CASSLTGGTGANVLTF. The CDR3 coding sequence is TGTGCCAGCAGCCTCACAGGGGGCACTGGGGCCAACGTCCTGACTTTC.

The chain couples TRBV23-1 to TRBJ1-5; possibly TRBD1 for D (5 bases). TRBV23-1 is an ORF, with its function uncertain. This CDR3 has 18 residues. V lost 0 bases and J lost 1, with 16 bases in between. The CDR3 loop reads CASSQSARDPRSNQPQHF. The CDR3 nucleotides are TGCGCCAGCAGTCAATCGGCGCGGGACCCTAGGAGCAATCAGCCCCAGCATTTT.

The rearrangement joins TRBV6-6 to TRBJ1-5, with unresolved D. The germline CDR1 and CDR2 sequences are MNHNY and SVGAGI (reference sequence). Trimming removed 2 bases from V and 1 base from J, with 6 bases in between. The CDR3 has 14 residues. The CDR3 DNA sequence: TGTGCCAGCAGTTACGGGAGCAGCAATCAGCCCCAGCATTTT. It yields the protein CASSYGSSNQPQHF.

The CDR3 nucleotides read TGTGCCTGGAGTCCGGGAGTTATGAACACTGAAGCTTTCTTT. Its protein product is CAWSPGVMNTEAFF. The rearrangement joins TRBV30 to TRBJ1-1; D not certain. Germline lookup yields CDR1 GTSNPN and CDR2 SVGIG (reference sequence). This CDR3 comprises 14 residues. V gave up 2 bases and J gave up 0 bases, with 10 bases separating them.

The chain carries TRBV5-1 and TRBJ1-4; 7 nucleotides agree with TRBD1. With V trimmed by 1 base and J by 3 bases, 6 bases remained unmatched. Germline assignment: CDR1 SGHRS and CDR2 YFSETQ. The CDR3 contains 16 residues. The CDR3 region is CASSLWGQGANEKLFF. As DNA, the CDR3 is TGCGCCAGCAGCTTGTGGGGCCAGGGGGCTAATGAAAAACTGTTTTTT.

The V and J genes are TRBV6-5 and TRBJ1-1; tentative D call: TRBD1 (5 bases). The CDR3 extends over 14 amino acids. CDR1 and CDR2 (germline): MNHEY, SVGAGI. V lost 3 bases to trimming and J lost 5 bases, with 13 bases between them. CDR3: CASSYTGYGTEAFF. CDR3 nucleotide sequence: TGTGCCAGCAGTTATACAGGCTACGGGACTGAAGCTTTCTTT.

The J gene is TRBJ1-1, the V gene TRBV19, with 8 bases matching TRBD1. The V and J ends lost 7 bases and 2 bases, in that order; junction bases with no gene match: 6. This CDR3 is built from 14 residues. Germline V gives CDR1 LNHDA, CDR2 SQIVND (reference sequence). The CDR3 region is CASNPDRGNTEAFF. The CDR3 DNA reads as TGTGCCAGTAACCCTGACAGGGGTAACACTGAAGCTTTCTTT.

V usage is TRBV6-5 and J usage is TRBJ1-1; possibly TRBD1 for D (5 bases). Germline V CDR1 and CDR2: MNHEY, SVGAGI. Trimming stripped 6 bases from V and 10 bases from J, with 21 bases between. The CDR3 runs 14 residues. The CDR3 here is CASSLRRVKSPAFF. In nucleotides, the CDR3 is TGTGCCAGCAGCCTCCGCAGGGTTAAGTCACCAGCTTTCTTT.

The V call is TRBV6-5, the J call TRBJ2-7; D ambiguous. V was pared by 3 bases and J by 2 bases, with 14 bases between. Germline lookup yields CDR1 MNHEY and CDR2 SVGAGI. CDR3 length equals 15 residues. CDR3 sequence reads: CASSYSLPRTYEQYF. For the CDR3, the DNA is TGTGCCAGCAGTTATTCACTCCCCAGGACCTACGAGCAGTACTTC.